Following are 24 T cell receptor beta chains from one sample sequenced in a study of blood T cell repertoires in COVID-19. Libraries were prepared by immunoSEQ multiplex PCR; TCRdb keeps only in-frame clonotypes and omits some of them. This sample has 150,000 to 200,000 clones, with about 85% found just once. Sequenced input: peripheral blood. Receptors originate from a human donor with acute or convalescent COVID-19. The donor label of this sample is uncertain.

The chain has TRBV5-4 and TRBJ2-3; TRBD2 matches at 10 bases. J gave up 7 bases and V 4 bases, and 12 bases lay outside the gene matches. CDR1 is SGHNT, CDR2 YYREEE, per germline (reference sequence). This CDR3 spans 16 amino acids. The CDR3 DNA is TGTGCCAGCAGCCTCATGACGTCAGCGGGGGGGCATACGCAGTATTTT. It is translated as CASSLMTSAGGHTQYF.

The CDR3 DNA reads TGCAGTGCTAGAGTCGGGCAGCCCCAGCATTTT. This encodes CSARVGQPQHF. The genes are TRBV20-1 and TRBJ1-5; D unresolved. CDR1 is DFQATT, CDR2 SNEGSKA, per germline (reference sequence). Trimming left V 1 base short and J 7 bases short, with 5 bases between. CDR3 length equals 11 residues.

This rearrangement joins TRBV12-3 or TRBV12-4 to TRBJ1-2, with D hard to call. CDR3 length: 13 amino acids. V was pared by 6 bases and J by 4 bases, with 12 bases between. CDR3 amino acids: CASSPERSYGYTF. CDR3 sequence (DNA): TGTGCCAGCAGCCCAGAAAGGAGCTATGGCTACACCTTC.

The sample holds one count of this clone. The chain couples TRBV19 to TRBJ2-7, with TRBD1 matching over 8 bases. This CDR3 has 17 amino acids. Germline V lookup: CDR1 LNHDA, CDR2 SQIVND (reference sequence). The trim removed 4 bases at V and 7 bases at J, leaving 18 bases unmatched. The CDR3 coding sequence is TGTGCCAGTAGTAAGGGATGGACAGGGCGCGGGTTCAATGAGCAGTACTTC. It encodes CASSKGWTGRGFNEQYF.

The V gene is TRBV6-2 or TRBV6-3, the J gene TRBJ1-2; TRBD1 is a possible D gene (5 bases). The length of the CDR3 is 16 residues. The V gene's germline CDR1 is MNHEY and CDR2 SVGEGT. V gave up 0 bases and J gave up 2 bases, with 13 bases separating them. CDR3 residues: CASSYSRFDRNYGYTF. The CDR3 nucleotides are TGTGCCAGCAGTTACTCACGTTTTGACAGAAACTATGGCTACACCTTC.

The chain joins TRBV5-4 to TRBJ1-1; D not resolved. Trimming cost V 4 bases and J 8 bases, with 21 bases left between them. The CDR3 contains 15 residues. Germline CDR1 and CDR2: SGHNT and YYREEE (reference sequence). CDR3 nucleotides: TGTGCCAGCAGCCTCGGTTGGGCGACAACGGGGGAAGCTTTCTTT. Its protein is CASSLGWATTGEAFF.

The chain is built from TRBV3-1 (or the pseudogene TRBV3-2) and TRBJ2-1; 7 positions match TRBD1. Germline V gene data show CDR1 as LGHDT and CDR2 as YNNKEL (reference sequence). The V and J ends lost 4 bases and 4 bases, in that order; junction bases with no gene match: 10. This CDR3 has 16 amino acids. The CDR3: CASSPWDRTTYNEQFF. CDR3 nucleotides: TGTGCCAGCAGCCCATGGGACAGAACGACTTACAATGAGCAGTTCTTC.

The chain joins TRBV5-1 to TRBJ1-3, with D tentatively TRBD1 (5 bases). V was clipped by 6 bases and J by 3 bases, with 19 bases between them. This CDR3 is 16 amino acids long. CDR1 and CDR2 (germline): SGHRS, YFSETQ. CDR3 nucleotide sequence: TGCGCCAGCACCCCCGACAGTCAGGGTGGTGGAAACACCATATATTTT. It yields the protein CASTPDSQGGGNTIYF.

The chain carries TRBV10-2 and TRBJ1-5; D unclear. This CDR3 region has 15 residues. Trimming took off 7 bases at V and 0 bases at J, with 13 bases between the two ends. The germline CDR1 and CDR2 sequences are WSHSY and SAAADI. CDR3 sequence: CASKGTDHSNQPQHF. For the CDR3, the DNA is TGCGCCAGCAAAGGCACAGACCATAGCAATCAGCCCCAGCATTTT.

The chain is built from TRBV4-1 and TRBJ1-2; perhaps TRBD1 as D (5 bases). Germline values: CDR1 MGHRA, CDR2 YSYEKL. This CDR3 has 16 residues. The V and J ends lost 1 base and 2 bases respectively, with 14 bases between them. The CDR3 spells CASSQGGRAKNYGYTF. The CDR3 DNA is TGCGCCAGCAGCCAAGGAGGCAGGGCCAAGAACTATGGCTACACCTTC.

The chain links TRBV3-1 (or the pseudogene TRBV3-2) to TRBJ2-2; possibly TRBD2 for D (5 bases). The CDR3 length is 14 residues. V dropped 4 bases and J dropped 3 bases, with 9 bases sitting between them. Germline V gene lookup returns CDR1 LGHDT and CDR2 YNNKEL (reference sequence). The CDR3 sequence is CASSPPLDTGELFF. In DNA, the CDR3 is TGTGCCAGCAGCCCTCCACTAGACACCGGGGAGCTGTTTTTT.

The rearrangement uses TRBV2 and TRBJ2-3; no clear D gene. Trimming took 5 bases from V and 6 from J, leaving 15 bases between them. Germline loops: CDR1 SNHLY, CDR2 FYNNEI. This CDR3 has 14 residues. CDR3 nucleotide sequence: TGTGCCAGCAGTTTCACAGCTACCCTGGATACGCAGTATTTT. This codes for CASSFTATLDTQYF. Supplemented by reference TRBV2 and TRBJ2-3, the full variable domain reads EPEVTQTPSHQVTQMGQEVILRCVPISNHLYFYWYRQILGQKVEFLVSFYNNEISEKSEIFDDQFSVERPDGSNFTLKIRSTKLEDSAMYFCASSFTATLDTQYFGPGTRLTVL.

This chain connects TRBV11-3 to TRBJ2-5; 12 bases fit TRBD2. The V and J ends lost 5 bases and 4 bases, in that order; junction bases with no gene match: 8. The CDR3 extends over 16 amino acids. The germline V gene encodes CDR1 SGHNT and CDR2 YENEEA. The CDR3 here is CASSALAGGPGETQYF. In nucleotides, the CDR3 is TGTGCCAGCAGCGCTCTAGCGGGGGGGCCGGGAGAGACCCAGTACTTC.

This chain connects TRBV11-2 to TRBJ1-6; maybe TRBD1 (5 bases). Germline-derived CDR1 and CDR2 are SGHAT and FQNNGV. The CDR3 is made up of 16 amino acids. V was trimmed by 1 base and J by 5 bases, leaving 12 bases between them. CDR3 nucleotides: TGTGCCAGCAGCTTAGCCCGCGCAGGGAATAATTCACCCCTCCACTTT. As protein: CASSLARAGNNSPLHF.

This chain links TRBV7-8 with TRBJ1-4; 8 nucleotides line up with TRBD1. With V trimmed by 8 bases and J by 7 bases, 9 bases remained unmatched. Germline V gene lookup returns CDR1 SGHVS and CDR2 FQNEAQ. This CDR3 comprises 14 residues. The DNA of the CDR3 is TGTGCCAGCGGAATCAGGGGGCAGGGTGAAAAACTGTTTTTT. Translation: CASGIRGQGEKLFF.

This clone has only one observation. The J gene is TRBJ2-1, the V gene TRBV6-1; 12 nucleotides match TRBD2. CDR1 and CDR2 (germline): MNHNS, SASEGT. Trimming cost V 3 bases and J 7 bases; bases outside gene matches: 10. CDR3 length: 17 residues. In DNA, the CDR3 is TGTGCCAGCAGTGACCCCGGACTAGCGGGGTGGAGTAATGAGCAGTTCTTC. Protein: CASSDPGLAGWSNEQFF.

The CDR3 DNA follows: TGCGCCAGCAGCCAAGGACAGGGTCCTTATGGCTACACCTTC. Protein sequence: CASSQGQGPYGYTF. The J gene is TRBJ1-2, the V gene TRBV5-1, with 8 bases fitting TRBD1. V was clipped by 4 bases and J by 5 bases; unmatched bases: 7. Germline assignment: CDR1 SGHRS and CDR2 YFSETQ. This CDR3 contains 14 residues.

The gene calls are TRBV7-9 and TRBJ2-1, with 7 bases that match TRBD2. CDR1 is SEHNR, CDR2 FQNEAQ, per germline (reference sequence). J gave up 6 bases and V 1 base, and 3 bases lay outside the gene matches. CDR3 size: 14 residues. CDR3 DNA sequence: TGTGCCAGCAGCTTAGAGGGAGGGCTCAATGAGCAGTTCTTC. Residues: CASSLEGGLNEQFF.

This chain connects TRBV18 to TRBJ2-1; TRBD1 matches 9 bases. The CDR3 covers 12 residues. V lost 3 bases, J lost 12 bases, and 3 bases stayed unmatched. Per germline, CDR1 KGHSH and CDR2 LQKENI. The CDR3 DNA sequence: TGTGCCAGCTCACCGGGACAGGGAATGCAGTTCTTC. It is translated as CASSPGQGMQFF.

The chain has TRBV2 and TRBJ1-5; D remains unclear. CDR1 is SNHLY, CDR2 FYNNEI, per germline. Trimming stripped 5 bases from V and 0 bases from J, with 14 bases between. This CDR3 comprises 16 residues. The CDR3 sequence is CASSKERVNSNQPQHF. The CDR3 bases are TGTGCCAGCAGTAAGGAGCGAGTCAATAGCAATCAGCCCCAGCATTTT.

V gene TRBV10-1 combines with J gene TRBJ2-1; D is perhaps TRBD2 (7 bases). With 4 bases removed from V and 4 bases from J, the gap between germline ends came to 20 bases. The CDR3 is made up of 17 amino acids. Germline values: CDR1 WNHNN, CDR2 SYGVQD (reference sequence). CDR3 in DNA: TGCGCCAGCAGTGGCTCGACAGGCGGGGGAGGATACAATGAGCAGTTCTTC. Amino acids: CASSGSTGGGGYNEQFF.

The chain links TRBV19 to TRBJ2-3, with D possibly TRBD2 on 6 matching bases. Germline V gene data show CDR1 as LNHDA and CDR2 as SQIVND (reference sequence). The CDR3 is made up of 15 amino acids. The V and J ends lost 7 bases and 1 base respectively, with 15 bases between them. The chain's CDR3 is CASTLGGVGTDTQYF. CDR3 coding DNA: TGTGCCAGTACCCTGGGCGGGGTAGGCACAGATACGCAGTATTTT. The variable domain in full, with the rest retrieved from reference TRBV19 and TRBJ2-3, is DGGITQSPKYLFRKEGQNVTLSCEQNLNHDAMYWYRQDPGQGLRLIYYSQIVNDFQKGDIAEGYSVSREKKESFPLTVTSAQKNPTAFYLCASTLGGVGTDTQYFGPGTRLTVL.

V gene TRBV30 combines with J gene TRBJ2-3, with 9 bases fitting TRBD1. V lost 2 bases, J lost 2 bases, and 11 bases stayed unmatched. CDR3 length: 17 amino acids. Germline V gene lookup returns CDR1 GTSNPN and CDR2 SVGIG (reference sequence). The CDR3 region has the DNA TGTGCCTGGAGTAACCGATGGACAGGGGTCCACACAGATACGCAGTATTTT. Its translation is CAWSNRWTGVHTDTQYF.

The rearrangement joins TRBV5-4 to TRBJ2-6; 7 nucleotides line up with TRBD1. The J segment lost 1 base and the V segment lost 4 bases, leaving 8 bases of the junction unmatched. There are 17 residues in the CDR3. Germline V gene lookup returns CDR1 SGHNT and CDR2 YYREEE (reference sequence). The CDR3 loop reads CASSLGPGGSGANVLTF. DNA for the CDR3: TGTGCCAGCAGCCTTGGGCCAGGGGGTTCTGGGGCCAACGTCCTGACTTTC.